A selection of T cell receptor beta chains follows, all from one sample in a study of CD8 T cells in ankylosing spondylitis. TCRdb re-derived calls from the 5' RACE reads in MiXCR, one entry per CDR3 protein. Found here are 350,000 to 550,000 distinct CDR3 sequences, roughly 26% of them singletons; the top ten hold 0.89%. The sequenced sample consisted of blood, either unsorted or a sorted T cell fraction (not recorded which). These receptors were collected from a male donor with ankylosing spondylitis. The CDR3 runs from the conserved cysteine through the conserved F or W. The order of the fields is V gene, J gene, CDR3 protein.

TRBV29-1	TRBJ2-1	CSVGPTLNEQFF
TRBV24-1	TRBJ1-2	CATSAETKTGYTF
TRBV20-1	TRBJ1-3	CSARAPPGNTIYF
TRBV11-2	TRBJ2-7	CASSPRHPRSYEQYF
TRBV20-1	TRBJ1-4	CSAREDKGRLFF
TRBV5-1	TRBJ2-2	CASSPTSGSPGGGELFF
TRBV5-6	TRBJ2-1	CASSCGLAGESSYNEQFF
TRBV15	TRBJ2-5	CATSRDQLRRYF
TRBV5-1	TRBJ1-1	CASSTDTSEAFF
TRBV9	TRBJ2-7	CASSVRDRGRSEQYF
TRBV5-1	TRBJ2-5	CASSPGTGGETQYF
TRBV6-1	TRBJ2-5	CASTRILGETQYF
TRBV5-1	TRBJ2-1	CASSPGLAKDNEQFF
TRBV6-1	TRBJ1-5	CASSEALKTGVQPQHF
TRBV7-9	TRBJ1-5	CASSLAEEPQHF
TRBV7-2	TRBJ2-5	CASTGTGVKTQYF
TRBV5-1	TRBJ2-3	CASRPSGTGTDTQYF
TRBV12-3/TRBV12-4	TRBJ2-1	CASSFRTPNEQFF
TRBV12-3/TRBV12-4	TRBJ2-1	CASSGQGAVNEQFF
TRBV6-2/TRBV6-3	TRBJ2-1	CASSPGTSGTSYNEQFF
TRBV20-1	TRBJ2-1	CSARSGTSGYNEQFF
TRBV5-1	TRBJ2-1	CASSLTGGANEQFF
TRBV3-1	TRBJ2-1	CASSHAHRDGEQFF
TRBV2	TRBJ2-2	CASSEERANTGELFF
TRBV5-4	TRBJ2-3	CASSSAGGVPDTQYF
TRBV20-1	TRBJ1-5	CSARTGQGLGNQPQHF
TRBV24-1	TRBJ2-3	CATSAYRTDTQYF
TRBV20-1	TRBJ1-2	CSASDTNYGYTF
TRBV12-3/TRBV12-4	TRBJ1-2	CASSLTPGTGSDYTF
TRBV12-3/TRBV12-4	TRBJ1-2	CASSLQAGVSYGYTF
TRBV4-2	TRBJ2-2	CASSQDASGRGTGELFF
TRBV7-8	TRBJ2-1	CASSQKDRPGVGEQFF
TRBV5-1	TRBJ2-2	CASSLSVDGELFF
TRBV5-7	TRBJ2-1	CASSSGPPRPRLDEQFF
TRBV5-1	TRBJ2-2	CASSLEGLALTGELFF
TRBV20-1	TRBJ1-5	CSATGDRNQPQHF
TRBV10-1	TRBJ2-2	CASSEGTGNEELFF
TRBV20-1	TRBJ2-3	CSAPRTSGVDTQYF
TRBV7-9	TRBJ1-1	CASSLDFNGEAFF
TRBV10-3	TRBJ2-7	CAISAYSGQTYEQYF
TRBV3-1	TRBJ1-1	CASSQDLVYTEAFF
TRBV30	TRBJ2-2	CAWSVWANTGELFF
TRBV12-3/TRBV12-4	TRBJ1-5	CASSPQGNNQPQHF
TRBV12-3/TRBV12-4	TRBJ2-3	CASKGYTQYF
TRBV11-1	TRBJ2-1	CASSLRGTGGNEQFF
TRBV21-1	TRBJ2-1	CASSPRMGLAKQNEQFF
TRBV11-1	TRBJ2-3	CASSLRTRRVSTDTQYF
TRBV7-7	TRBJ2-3	CASSLAERGRTDTQYF
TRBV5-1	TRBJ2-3	CASSLDRPSDTQYF
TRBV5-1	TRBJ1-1	CASSLRDRASYEAFF
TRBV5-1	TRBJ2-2	CASSMTGSPGELFF
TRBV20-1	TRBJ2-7	CSPADRLTYEQYF
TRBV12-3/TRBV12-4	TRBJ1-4	CASTLGEKLFF
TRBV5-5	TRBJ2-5	CASSISETQYF
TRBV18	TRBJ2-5	CASSKTRDRDVTQYF